A selection of T cell receptor beta chains follows, all from one sample in a study of CD8 T cells in Susac syndrome. TCRdb re-called the immunoSEQ multiplex PCR reads with MiXCR, one entry per CDR3 protein. The sample consists of about 210,000 distinct CDR3 sequences, approximately 94% of them appearing once. The sequenced sample was CD4+ T cells from PBMCs. The receptors were sampled from a human donor with Susac syndrome. The CDR3 runs from the conserved cysteine through the conserved F or W. Fields, in order: V gene, clone size, D gene, J gene, CDR3 DNA, CDR3 protein. The D gene is left open where the match is weak. Not all rows give a size; the values are once, few, many and, for expanded clones, a class.

V: TRBV13; size: NA; D: TRBD1; J: TRBJ2-1; DNA: TGTGCCAGCGAATACAAGACAGGGGCCTCCTACAATGAGCAGTTCTTC; CDR3: CASEYKTGASYNEQFF
V: TRBV5-6; size: NA; D: NA; J: TRBJ2-3; DNA: TGTGCCAGCACGCCGGGCCCAGGCACAGATACGCAGTATTTT; CDR3: CASTPGPGTDTQYF
V: TRBV12-3/TRBV12-4; size: NA; D: NA; J: TRBJ1-1; DNA: TGTGCCAGCAGTGGACAGATAAACACTGAAGCTTTCTTT; CDR3: CASSGQINTEAFF
V: TRBV7-8; size: once; D: NA; J: TRBJ1-2; DNA: TGTGCCAGCACCCGGACAGTAGCTAACTATGGCTACACCTTC; CDR3: CASTRTVANYGYTF
V: TRBV2; size: once; D: TRBD1; J: TRBJ1-6; DNA: TGTGCCAGCAGAGCACGACAGGGAAACTCACCCCTCCACTTT; CDR3: CASRARQGNSPLHF
V: TRBV29-1; size: NA; D: NA; J: TRBJ2-1; DNA: TGCAGCGTTGAAGTGGGCGTTAACAATGAGCAGTTCTTC; CDR3: CSVEVGVNNEQFF
V: TRBV30; size: once; D: NA; J: TRBJ2-3; DNA: TGTGCCTGGATCCTACCAGGGTCAGATACGCAGTATTTT; CDR3: CAWILPGSDTQYF
V: TRBV7-3; size: NA; D: NA; J: TRBJ1-2; DNA: TGTGCCAGCAGCTCCCAAGAGAGGGTTGGCTACACCTTC; CDR3: CASSSQERVGYTF
V: TRBV29-1; size: NA; D: NA; J: TRBJ1-1; DNA: TGCAGCGTCCGAAGGACGGCTGAAGCTTTCTTT; CDR3: CSVRRTAEAFF
V: TRBV6-2/TRBV6-3; size: once; D: NA; J: TRBJ1-4; DNA: TGTGCCAGCAGACACCGGGACTCCGCAGAAAAACTGTTTTTT; CDR3: CASRHRDSAEKLFF
V: TRBV28; size: once; D: NA; J: TRBJ2-3; DNA: TGTGCCAGCAGGGAGGGGGGGTCCACAGATACGCAGTATTTT; CDR3: CASREGGSTDTQYF
V: TRBV20-1; size: NA; D: NA; J: TRBJ2-1; DNA: TGCAGTGCTGCGCGGGCCGTAGGGGCCTACAATGAGCAGTTCTTC; CDR3: CSAARAVGAYNEQFF
V: TRBV14; size: NA; D: TRBD1; J: TRBJ1-4; DNA: TGTGCCAGCAGCACCCGACAGGGTTTTAATGAAAAACTGTTTTTT; CDR3: CASSTRQGFNEKLFF
V: TRBV29-1; size: NA; D: TRBD1; J: TRBJ2-1; DNA: TGCAGCGTTGGGGGACAGGGCAATGAGCAGTTCTTC; CDR3: CSVGGQGNEQFF
V: TRBV2; size: NA; D: NA; J: TRBJ1-1; DNA: TGTGCCAGCGGCCGGGACGGAACTGAAGCTTTCTTT; CDR3: CASGRDGTEAFF
V: TRBV10-3; size: once; D: NA; J: TRBJ2-7; DNA: TGTGCCATCAAAACAGGGATGGGTGTCTACGAGCAGTACTTC; CDR3: CAIKTGMGVYEQYF
V: TRBV4-1; size: once; D: TRBD1; J: TRBJ1-3; DNA: TGCGCCAGCAGCCAAGAGGGGACAGGGAGAAACACCATATATTTT; CDR3: CASSQEGTGRNTIYF